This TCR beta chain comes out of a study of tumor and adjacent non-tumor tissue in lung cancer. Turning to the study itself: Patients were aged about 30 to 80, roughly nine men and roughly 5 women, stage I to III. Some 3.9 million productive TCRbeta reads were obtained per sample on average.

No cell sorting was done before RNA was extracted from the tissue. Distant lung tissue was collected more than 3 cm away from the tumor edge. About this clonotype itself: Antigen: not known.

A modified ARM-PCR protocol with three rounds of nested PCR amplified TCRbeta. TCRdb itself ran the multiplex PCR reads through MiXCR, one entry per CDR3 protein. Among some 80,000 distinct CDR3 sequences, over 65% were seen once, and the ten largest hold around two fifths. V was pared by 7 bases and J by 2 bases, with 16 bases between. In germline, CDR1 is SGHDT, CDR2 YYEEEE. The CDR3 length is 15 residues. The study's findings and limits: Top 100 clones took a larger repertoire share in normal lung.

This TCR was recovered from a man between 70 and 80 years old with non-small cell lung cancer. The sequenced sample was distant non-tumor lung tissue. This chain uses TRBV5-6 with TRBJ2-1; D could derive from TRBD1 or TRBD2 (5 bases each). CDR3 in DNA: TGTGCCAGCGAGAGACAGACTAATCCCTACAATGAGCAGTTCTTC. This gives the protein CASERQTNPYNEQFF.